The entry below describes one T cell receptor beta chain. This clonotype was seen more than once but under ten times. Which antigen it targets is not known. No clone much larger than this one lies a single base away; base qualities are absent. Sequencing relied on an Illumina NovaSeq 6000. TCRalpha and TCRbeta cDNA libraries were constructed by 5'RACE with constant-segment primers, with sample barcodes and unique molecular identifiers being introduced. RNA was extracted from every sample with Trizol reagent. The libraries were amplified in two PCR steps, and the second step added a second sample barcode and Illumina TruSeq adapters. Libraries were sequenced on an Illumina NovaSeq with 2 x 150 bp paired-end reads. On the authors' methods: With migec v1.2.7, reads were demultiplexed and then collapsed into UMI-guided consensus sequences. Using mixcr v2.1.11, the UMI consensuses were aligned to TRA and TRB V and J templates and assembled into clonotypes. A clonotype was counted as expanded or contracted only when both edgeR and NoisET called the clonotype significant, with the noise models trained on biological replicates. For edgeR calls, the thresholds were a false discovery rate-adjusted p below 0.01 and a log2 fold-change of 1. PCA with hierarchical clustering of max-normalized trajectories of the 1000 most abundant clonotypes was used as exploratory dynamics analysis. Separately sequenced CD4+ and CD8+ repertoires were used to assign the CD4 or CD8 phenotype of responding clones. TCRdb reworked the public reads: Q25 trimming with fastp, MiXCR clone assembly, productive beta chains retained. Duplicate CDR3 protein sequences are folded into a single record with the most common DNA and genes. The authors' filters were not applied to this entry. This sample holds hundreds of thousands of distinct CDR3 sequences; about 23% were observed only once. Clones ranked in the top ten supply around an eighth of the sample.

The data originate from a study of T-cell memory formation after mild COVID-19 (dated by TCRdb to the early 2020s). Study-wide context: Most TCR sequence clusters were specific to one of the two donors. In two donors, T-cell clones that expanded and contracted after mild COVID-19 were followed by sequencing TCRalpha and TCRbeta repertoires longitudinally. The cohort comprised two young, previously healthy adult volunteers, one female and one male. Broader findings and caveats from the paper: Contracting CD4+ clones turned up mainly in the CM and EM memory subsets, whereas EMRA was where CD8+ clones were enriched. The study covered only a couple of mild cases, and larger cohorts including severe cases with pre-infection samples were considered necessary. Some responding clones were found in pre-infection memory, which suggests that pre-existing cross-reactive memory T cells took part in the SARS-CoV-2 response. Balanced CD4/CD8 phenotypes were observed for clones contracting from day 15 to 85, whereas a bias towards CD4+ was observed for a second wave of clones expanding from day 15 to 37. The second-wave clones that peaked on day 37 were not confirmed to be SARS-CoV-2 specific.

Ficoll-Paque density gradient centrifugation was used to isolate PBMCs. V and J lose 3 bases and 10 bases, and a span of 13 bases separates them. From a lookup of the germline V gene (reference sequence), CDR1 and CDR2 are SEHNR and FQNEAQ. The cysteine opens and the phenylalanine closes a CDR3 of 12 amino acids. The kept DNA is CDR3 alone, 36 bases in frame from the first base. The rearranged segments are TRBV7-9 and TRBJ2-7, with the D call perhaps TRBD1 or TRBD2, each one matching 5 bases. This receptor was obtained from an adult woman who had mild COVID-19 (a few samples of this study predate the infection). The sample titles of this study are shuffled in the database, so cell type and time point are left out; the donor was told from shared clones. Source material: PBMCs or a T cell subset sorted from them (not recorded which). The CDR3 is CASSLFQGPQYF. The nucleotide sequence reads as follows: TGTGCCAGCAGCTTGTTCCAGGGACCCCAGTACTTC. Full variable domain (CDR3 extended with the reference TRBV7-9 and TRBJ2-7 proteins): DTGVSQNPRHKITKRGQNVTFRCDPISEHNRLYWYRQTLGQGPEFLTYFQNEAQLEKSRLLSDRFSAERPKGSFSTLEIQRTEQGDSAMYLCASSLFQGPQYFGPGTRLTVT.